This TCR beta chain was documented in a study of monozygotic twins with cystic fibrosis. Background on the study: With roughly 16 PCR cycles, barcoded libraries came from roughly 2.8 micrograms of fragmented DNA. Points from the study as a whole: J usage was most co-twin-similar in 8 of 16 pairs, V in 13.

Here immunoSEQ multiplex PCR was the method, and the copy in TCRdb shows in-frame clones only, minus some. Altogether 20,000 to 25,000 clones are present, about 97% being singletons, with the ten largest covering 0.13% to 0.15%. Regarding this clone: Its antigen is unknown.

The CDR3 extends over 16 amino acids. V lost 0 bases and J lost 1, with 12 bases in between. From germline, CDR1 is LGHNA and CDR2 YSLEER. The receptor comes from a girl aged 5-17 years with cystic fibrosis. The material sequenced was blood. The chain recombines TRBV4-3 with TRBJ2-5; D unresolved. DNA for the CDR3: TGCGCCAGCAGCCAAGAAAGGTCACAATTCCAAGAGACCCAGTACTTC. This gives the protein CASSQERSQFQETQYF.